The source of this TCR beta chain is a study of blood T cell repertoires in COVID-19 (dated by TCRdb to the early 2020s). With regard to the full study: Collaborator samples came from the United States, Italy and Spain and covered acute and convalescent phases of COVID-19. The prospective study material was composed of cDNA or gDNA derived from T cells, B-cell-depleted T cells, or PBMCs. Sample metadata almost always included a de-identified subject ID, COVID-19 status, age in years and sex. Samples were obtained from the ongoing ImmuneRACE study (first 160 participants) and from over 1,000 subjects provided by 6 global collaborators. Where available, HLA class I and class II types were obtained from metadata supplied by the sample provider rather than from assay-based typing. A freely available public database, intended as a resource for researchers studying the immune response to SARS-CoV-2, is where the repertoires were released. The dataset comprised deeply sampled blood TCRbeta repertoires from subjects exposed to, actively infected with, or recovered from COVID-19. Study-wide findings and limitations: Clinical and demographic metadata were provided uncurated, with the amount varying by source and participant.

Each collaborating institution followed its own protocols to collect whole blood in K2EDTA tubes. For TCRbeta analysis, collaborator samples were shipped as frozen whole blood, as isolated PBMCs, or as DNA extracted from either sample type. TCRbeta CDR3 regions were amplified from genomic DNA using the immunoSEQ Assay, a bias-controlled multiplex PCR. On the study's bioinformatics: Nucleated cell counts per sample were estimated from amplification of reference gene primers within the assay. To quantify the absolute abundance of each unique TCRbeta CDR3 rearrangement, sequence reads were collapsed and filtered. For each sample, productive Simpson clonality was calculated as the square root of Simpson's diversity index over productive rearrangements. TCRdb retrieved this table from immuneACCESS and kept in-frame rearrangements only. Not all clones are present; in checked studies, unresolved V genes account for under half, and no reason is known for the remainder. V and J calls and clone size are as listed in that table; D and trimming were resolved from the DNA. The table for this sample lists about 170,000 clones; around 80% of them were counted only once. The ten largest make up roughly 2.8% of the sample.

The CDR3 measures 17 amino acids from cysteine to phenylalanine. The sequence is cut down to CDR3 DNA, 51 bases in frame from base 1. On this clone itself: Its antigen target is currently unknown. No base quality information exists; no much larger clone differs at one position.

The rearrangement joined TRBV21-1 to TRBJ2-7; the table's D gene call, TRBD2, was not cross checked with the DNA. TRBV21-1 is an annotated pseudogene. The material sequenced was peripheral blood. The receptor's source is a woman aged 60-75 years with acute or convalescent COVID-19. The CDR3: CASSKSGGNPRTYEQYF. The nucleotides read TGTGCCAGCAGCAAATCCGGGGGAAATCCGCGGACCTACGAGCAGTACTTC.